The next 7 T cell receptor beta chains were all read from a single sample in a study of blood T cells in healthy people across ages. The use of a sample-barcoded 5' primer and a J-beta primer mix characterized a second PCR of about 7 to 12 cycles. TCRdb re-derived calls from the 5' RACE reads in MiXCR, one entry per CDR3 protein. The sample has 1.5 million to 2 million distinct CDR3 sequences, around 35% seen once; the top ten hold 11%. Material: blood. These receptors all come from a woman between 25 and 40 years old in good health.

The chain uses TRBV27 and TRBJ2-3; 11 nucleotides line up with TRBD2. V was clipped by 5 bases and J by 2 bases; unmatched bases: 9. This CDR3 has 17 amino acids. The germline V gene encodes CDR1 MNHEY and CDR2 SMNVEV (reference sequence). The DNA for the CDR3 is TGTGCCAGCAGTACCACCCTAGCGGGGGGTCCCACAGATACGCAGTATTTT. Its translation: CASSTTLAGGPTDTQYF.

The chain recombines TRBV29-1 with TRBJ1-4; possibly TRBD1 for D (6 bases). CDR1 is SQVTM and CDR2 is ANQGSEA in the germline V gene. The CDR3 spans 16 residues. Trimming removed 4 bases from V and 2 bases from J, with 17 bases in between. CDR3 in amino acids: CSVADGGLRTNEKLFF. CDR3 DNA sequence: TGCAGCGTTGCGGATGGGGGGCTTCGGACTAATGAAAAACTGTTTTTT.

Here the CDR3 DNA reads TGTGCCAGCAGTGACAATGACAGGGGGTGGATCTACGAGCAGTACTTC. Translation gives CASSDNDRGWIYEQYF. The chain has TRBV2 and TRBJ2-7, with TRBD1 matching over 9 bases. The CDR3 contains 16 residues. Germline CDR1 is SNHLY and CDR2 is FYNNEI. With 3 bases clipped from V and 3 bases from J, the junction kept 9 bases outside the gene matches.

The genes are TRBV6-1 and TRBJ2-3, with 10 positions matching TRBD1. The CDR3 covers 13 residues. The germline CDR1 and CDR2 sequences are MNHNS and SASEGT. Losses at the gene ends were 11 bases for V and 6 bases for J; bases not matched to a gene: 8. In DNA, the CDR3 is TGTGCCGGACAGGGGGATTCACACGATACGCAGTATTTT. Amino acids: CAGQGDSHDTQYF.

This clonotype was found a few times. CDR3 bases: TGTGCCAGCGCAACGGGACTAGCGGGAGATGAGCAGTTCTTC. Its translation is CASATGLAGDEQFF. The chain employs TRBV7-3 and TRBJ2-1; the match to TRBD2 covers 14 bases. Unmatched junction bases numbered 5, after V lost 8 bases and J lost 8 bases. CDR3 length: 14 amino acids. Per the germline V gene, CDR1 is SGHTA and CDR2 is FQGTGA.

This clonotype has only one observation. The chain carries TRBV5-1 and TRBJ2-7, with 7 bases aligning to TRBD2. This CDR3 has 15 amino acids. V trimming: 4 bases; J trimming: 2 bases; junction bases outside the gene matches: 9. The germline gives CDR1 SGHRS, CDR2 YFSETQ. The CDR3 DNA is TGCGCCAGCAGCGGAGGGGCTAGCGGTCCCTACGAGCAGTACTTC. As protein: CASSGGASGPYEQYF. The full variable domain, completed using reference TRBV5-1 and TRBJ2-7, is KAGVTQTPRYLIKTRGQQVTLSCSPISGHRSVSWYQQTPGQGLQFLFEYFSETQRNKGNFPGRFSGRQFSNSRSEMNVSTLELGDSALYLCASSGGASGPYEQYFGPGTRLTVT.

This clonotype was detected a few times. The chain joins TRBV6-4 to TRBJ1-2; no firm D call. With 3 bases removed from V and 12 bases from J, the gap between germline ends came to 23 bases. This CDR3 has 15 amino acids. CDR1 is MRHNA, CDR2 SNTAGT, per germline. This CDR3 is CASSDLLGATTVDTF. CDR3 nucleotide sequence: TGTGCCAGCAGTGATCTATTGGGAGCAACCACGGTCGACACCTTC.